This T cell receptor beta chain was sequenced for a study of cytomegalovirus exposure and HLA in healthy donors. Whereas donors were nominally healthy upon sampling, unrecorded immune exposures were probable. In the case of this clone: The antigen is undetermined.

Notes on the study in general: There were reportedly fewer N-insertions in an Asian-associated ancestry cluster than the roughly 670-donor mean, in a later analysis. Immune exposure data for these donors was limited to CMV serostatus. Researchers catalogued roughly 150 TCR beta chains as cytomegalovirus-associated.

PCR primers comprised 60 Vbeta and 13 Jbeta primers. Assay used: immunoSEQ multiplex PCR; TCRdb lists only in-frame clones, some missing. The table includes about 300,000 clones, 75% to 90% detected once. Germline-derived CDR1 and CDR2 are LNHDA and SQIVND (reference sequence). The CDR3 loop spans 16 amino acids. J lost 1 base, V lost 4 bases, and 9 bases had no gene match. Material: PBMCs. The genes are TRBV19 and TRBJ2-5, with 7 positions matching TRBD2. The receptor was derived from a man aged 40-50 years in good health and CMV-seropositive. The CDR3 loop is CASSTLAGLVQETQYF. DNA of the CDR3: TGTGCCAGTAGTACTTTAGCGGGCCTGGTCCAAGAGACCCAGTACTTC.